This TCR beta chain was sequenced for a study of persistence of HIV-infected CD4 T cells. The stimulus was lysate of CMV-infected fibroblasts, about 10 ug/mL. CD40L/CD69 double-negative CD45RO-high memory CD4+ T cells were collected. Sequencing used immunoSEQ version 4 in survey mode. The method was immunoSEQ multiplex PCR; TCRdb's version includes in-frame clones alone and lacks a portion of them. The table includes around 35,000 clones, more than 70% detected once. The ends were cut back, 6 bases at V and 8 bases at J, with 19 bases in the middle. CDR1 SNHLY and CDR2 FYNNEI come from the germline V gene. This CDR3 has 15 residues. Comment on this clone: Its antigen is still unknown.

Study observations and caveats: Compared with CD3/CD28-stimulated cells, CMV- and Gag-responding cells showed lower TCRbeta richness.

The sequence derives from an adult man with HIV who was CMV-seropositive. The sequencing here drew on CD4+ T cells sorted from PBMCs after roughly 20-hour stimulation, taken from a patient who received antiretroviral therapy. The gene calls are TRBV2 and TRBJ1-4; the D is unclear. The CDR3 bases are TGTGCCAGCAGGGAAACAACTTTCGCGGGGGAAAAACTGTTTTTT. Translated, it gives CASRETTFAGEKLFF.